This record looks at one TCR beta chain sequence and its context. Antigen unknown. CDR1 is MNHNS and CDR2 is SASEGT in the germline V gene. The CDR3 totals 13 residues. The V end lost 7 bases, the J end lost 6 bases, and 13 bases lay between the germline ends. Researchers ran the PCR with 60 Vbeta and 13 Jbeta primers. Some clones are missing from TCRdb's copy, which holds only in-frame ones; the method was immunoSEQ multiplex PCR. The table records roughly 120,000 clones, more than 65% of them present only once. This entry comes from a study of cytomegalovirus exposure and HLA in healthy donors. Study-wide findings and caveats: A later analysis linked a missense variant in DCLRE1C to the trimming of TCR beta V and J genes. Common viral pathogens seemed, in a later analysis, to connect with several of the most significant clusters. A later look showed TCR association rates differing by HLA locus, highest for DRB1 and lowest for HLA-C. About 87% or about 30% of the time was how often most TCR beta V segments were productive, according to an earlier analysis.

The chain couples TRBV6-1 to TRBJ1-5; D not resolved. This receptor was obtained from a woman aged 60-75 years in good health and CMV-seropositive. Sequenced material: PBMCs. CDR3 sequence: CASMGDWAQPQHF. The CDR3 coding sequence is TGTGCCAGCATGGGAGATTGGGCTCAGCCCCAGCATTTT.